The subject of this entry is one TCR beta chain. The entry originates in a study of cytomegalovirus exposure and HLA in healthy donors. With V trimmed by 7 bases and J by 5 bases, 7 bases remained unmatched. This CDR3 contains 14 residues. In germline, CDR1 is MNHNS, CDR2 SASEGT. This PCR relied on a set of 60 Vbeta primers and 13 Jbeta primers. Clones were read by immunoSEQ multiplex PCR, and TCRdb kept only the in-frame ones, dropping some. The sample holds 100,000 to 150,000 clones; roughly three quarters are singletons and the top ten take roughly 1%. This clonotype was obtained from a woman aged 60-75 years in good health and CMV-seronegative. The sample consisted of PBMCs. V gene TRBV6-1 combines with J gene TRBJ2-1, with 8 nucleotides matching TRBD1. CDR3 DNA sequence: TGTGCCAGCAATAGACAACAGGGGGACAATGAGCAGTTCTTC. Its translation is CASNRQQGDNEQFF.